These 5 T cell receptor beta chains share one sample of origin, sequenced in a study of CD8+CD57+ T cells in acquired aplastic anemia. TCR beta VDJ and CDR3 profiles were obtained from a genomic DNA template. TCRdb recomputed calls from the reads with MiXCR, one row per CDR3 protein. Seen here are 400,000 to 500,000 distinct CDR3 sequences, around 68% observed once, and the top ten hold 3% to 4.5%. Source material: sorted CD4+, CD8+, or CD8+CD57+ T cells (not recorded which) from PBMCs. The receptors come from a human donor in good health, serving as a control.

This clonotype was counted ten times or more. The chain joins TRBV20-1 to TRBJ1-1, with a tentative D call TRBD1 (5 bases). This CDR3 is 13 amino acids long. Germline V gene data show CDR1 as DFQATT and CDR2 as SNEGSKA (reference sequence). Trimming shortened V by 5 bases and J by 1 base, and 11 bases separated the two germline ends. For the CDR3, the DNA is TGCAGTGCTCAGAGGGGTAGGAACACTGAAGCTTTCTTT. This sequence encodes CSAQRGRNTEAFF.

This clonotype was detected only once. One end of the junction is discordant with germline, which a read error may explain. The genes are TRBV9 and TRBJ2-7; D ambiguous. Germline CDR1 is SGDLS and CDR2 is YYNGEE. The CDR3 length is 13 residues. CDR3 sequence (DNA): TGTGCCACCAGCAGAGAAAAGAGCGACGAGCAGTACTTC. Translated: CATSREKSDEQYF.

Note on this clonotype: One junction end disagrees with the germline gene, perhaps due to a read error. The chain joins TRBV5-1 to TRBJ1-6; D gene unclear. The length of the CDR3 is 15 residues. Germline V CDR1 and CDR2: SGHRS, YFSETQ. CDR3 DNA: TGCGCCAGCAGCTTAGTGGAGACCCCTAATTCACCCCTCCACTTC. Translating gives CASSLVETPNSPLHF.

This rearrangement joins TRBV2 to TRBJ1-5; D is unclear. The CDR3 has 14 residues. V was clipped by 0 bases and J by 3 bases, with 6 bases between them. CDR1 is SNHLY and CDR2 is FYNNEI in the germline V gene. In DNA form, the CDR3 reads TGTGCCAGCAGTGAAGCGATCGCCAATCAGCCCCAGCATTTT. It codes for CASSEAIANQPQHF.

This clonotype appeared many times. The rearrangement uses TRBV5-1 and TRBJ2-3, with TRBD1 identical over 8 bases. Germline loops: CDR1 SGHRS, CDR2 YFSETQ. V shed 0 bases and J 2 bases; nucleotides not matched to a gene: 2. The CDR3 runs 15 residues. CDR3 in amino acids: CASSLEGQATDTQYF. The CDR3 DNA follows: TGCGCCAGCAGCTTGGAGGGACAGGCCACAGATACGCAGTATTTT.